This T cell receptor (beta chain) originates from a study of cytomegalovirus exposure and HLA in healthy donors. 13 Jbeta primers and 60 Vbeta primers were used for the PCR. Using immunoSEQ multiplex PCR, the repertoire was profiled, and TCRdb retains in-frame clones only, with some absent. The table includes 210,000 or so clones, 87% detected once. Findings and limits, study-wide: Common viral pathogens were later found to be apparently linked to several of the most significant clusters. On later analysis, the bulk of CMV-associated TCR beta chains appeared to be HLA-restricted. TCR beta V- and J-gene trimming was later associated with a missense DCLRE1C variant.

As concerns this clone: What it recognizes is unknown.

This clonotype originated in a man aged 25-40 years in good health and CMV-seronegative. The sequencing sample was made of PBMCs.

The CDR3: CASSYRDSVAEGNQPQHF. The CDR3 region has the DNA TGTGCCAGCAGCTACCGGGACAGCGTGGCCGAGGGCAATCAGCCCCAGCATTTT. The rearrangement joins TRBV11-3 to TRBJ1-5; 7 nucleotides agree with TRBD1. The CDR3 extends over 18 amino acids. Trimming removed 4 bases from V and 2 bases from J; junction bases left unmatched: 14. In germline, CDR1 is SGHNT, CDR2 YENEEA.